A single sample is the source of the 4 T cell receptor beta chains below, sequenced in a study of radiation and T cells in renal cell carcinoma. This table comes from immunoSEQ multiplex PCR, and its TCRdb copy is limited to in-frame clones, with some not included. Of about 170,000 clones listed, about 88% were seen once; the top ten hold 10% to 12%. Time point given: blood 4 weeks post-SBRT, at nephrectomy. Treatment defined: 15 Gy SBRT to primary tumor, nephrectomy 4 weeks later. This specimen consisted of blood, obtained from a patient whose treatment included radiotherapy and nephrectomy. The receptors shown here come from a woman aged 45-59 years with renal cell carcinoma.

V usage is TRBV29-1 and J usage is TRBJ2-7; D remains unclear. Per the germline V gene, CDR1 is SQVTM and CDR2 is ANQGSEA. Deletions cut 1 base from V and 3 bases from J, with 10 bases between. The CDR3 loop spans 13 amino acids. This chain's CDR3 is CSVEGVWGYEQYF. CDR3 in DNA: TGCAGCGTTGAAGGGGTGTGGGGCTACGAGCAGTACTTC.

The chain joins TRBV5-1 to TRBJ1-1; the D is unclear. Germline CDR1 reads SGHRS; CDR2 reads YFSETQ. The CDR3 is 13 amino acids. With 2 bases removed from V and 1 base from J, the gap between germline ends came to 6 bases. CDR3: CASSFEGNTEAFF. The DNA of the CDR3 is TGCGCCAGCAGCTTCGAGGGGAACACTGAAGCTTTCTTT.

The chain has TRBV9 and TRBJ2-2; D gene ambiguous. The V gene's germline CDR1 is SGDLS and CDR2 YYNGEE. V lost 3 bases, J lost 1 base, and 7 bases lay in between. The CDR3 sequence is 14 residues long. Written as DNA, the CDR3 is TGTGCCAGCAGCGGCGGTAGGAACACCGGGGAGCTGTTTTTT. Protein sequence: CASSGGRNTGELFF.

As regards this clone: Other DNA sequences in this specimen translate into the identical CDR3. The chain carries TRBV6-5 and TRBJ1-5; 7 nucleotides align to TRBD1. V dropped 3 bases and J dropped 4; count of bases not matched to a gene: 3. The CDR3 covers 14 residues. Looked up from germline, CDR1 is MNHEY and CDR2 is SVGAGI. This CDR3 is CASSYSTGNQPQHF. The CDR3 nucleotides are TGTGCCAGCAGTTATTCGACAGGGAATCAGCCCCAGCATTTT.